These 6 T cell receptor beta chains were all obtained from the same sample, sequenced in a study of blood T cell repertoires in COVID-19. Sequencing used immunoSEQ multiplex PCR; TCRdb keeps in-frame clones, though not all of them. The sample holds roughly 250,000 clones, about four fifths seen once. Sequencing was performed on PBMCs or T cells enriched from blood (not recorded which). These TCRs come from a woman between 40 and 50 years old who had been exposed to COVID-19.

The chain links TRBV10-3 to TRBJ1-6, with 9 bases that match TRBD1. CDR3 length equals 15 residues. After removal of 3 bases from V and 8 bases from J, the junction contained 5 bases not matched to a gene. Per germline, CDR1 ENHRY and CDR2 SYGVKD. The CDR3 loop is CAISDGQGKDSPLHF. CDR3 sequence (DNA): TGTGCCATCAGTGACGGACAGGGGAAGGATTCACCCCTCCACTTT.

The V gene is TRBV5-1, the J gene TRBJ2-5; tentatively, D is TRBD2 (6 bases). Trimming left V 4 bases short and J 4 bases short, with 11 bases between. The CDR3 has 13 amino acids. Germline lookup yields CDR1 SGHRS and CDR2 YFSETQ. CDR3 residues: CASSRLGGETQYF. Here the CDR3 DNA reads TGCGCCAGCAGCCGTCTGGGGGGAGAGACCCAGTACTTC.

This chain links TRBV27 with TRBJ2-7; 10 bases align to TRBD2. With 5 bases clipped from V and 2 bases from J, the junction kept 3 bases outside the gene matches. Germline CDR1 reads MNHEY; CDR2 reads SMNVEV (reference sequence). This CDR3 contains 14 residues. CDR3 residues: CASSPSGGTYEQYF. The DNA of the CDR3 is TGTGCCAGCAGTCCTAGCGGGGGAACCTACGAGCAGTACTTC.

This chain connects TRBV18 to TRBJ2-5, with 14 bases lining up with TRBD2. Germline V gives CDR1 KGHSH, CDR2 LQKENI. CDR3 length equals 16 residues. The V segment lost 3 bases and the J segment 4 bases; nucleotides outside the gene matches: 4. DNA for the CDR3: TGTGCCAGCTCACCCAAGACTAGCGGGAGGGGAGAGACCCAGTACTTC. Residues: CASSPKTSGRGETQYF.

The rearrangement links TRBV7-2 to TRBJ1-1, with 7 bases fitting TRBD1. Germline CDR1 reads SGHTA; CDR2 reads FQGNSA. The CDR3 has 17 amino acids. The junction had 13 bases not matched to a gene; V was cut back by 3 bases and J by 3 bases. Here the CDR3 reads CASSFPPGRTGHTEAFF. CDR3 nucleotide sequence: TGTGCCAGCAGCTTCCCCCCGGGTAGGACAGGCCACACTGAAGCTTTCTTT.

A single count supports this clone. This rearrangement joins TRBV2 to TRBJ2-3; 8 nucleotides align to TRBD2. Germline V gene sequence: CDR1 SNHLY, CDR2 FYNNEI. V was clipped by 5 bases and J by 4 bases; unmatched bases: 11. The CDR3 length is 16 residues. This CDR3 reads CASSLQARGGSDTQYF. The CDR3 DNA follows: TGTGCCAGCAGTCTACAAGCCCGGGGGGGCTCAGATACGCAGTATTTT.